The 24 T cell receptor beta chains below were found in one sample sequenced in a study of regulatory T cells in long-lasting Graves disease. Time point of the sample: persistent/refractory GD, antithyroid drugs over 5 years with positive TRAb. Researchers made the TCR library from RNA that was extracted from PBMCs. Combining iRepertoire HTBI primers with Arm-PCR of CDR3 regions, the authors built TCR beta libraries. MiXCR, applied by TCRdb to the multiplex PCR reads, yields one record per CDR3 protein. The sample lists about 420,000 distinct CDR3 sequences, 23% occurring once. Material: peripheral blood mononuclear cells (PBMCs), obtained when the disease was refractory, from a patient treated with antithyroid drugs. The source is a female donor with Graves disease.

This clonotype was counted between two and nine times. This chain joins TRBV7-2 and TRBJ2-7; D is possibly TRBD1 (6 bases). This CDR3 comprises 15 residues. Trimming removed 5 bases at V and 0 bases at J, with 14 bases between. Germline V gene data show CDR1 as SGHTA and CDR2 as FQGNSA. The CDR3 nucleotides read TGTGCCAGCAGCCTTGGACAGATCTCCTCCTACGAGCAGTACTTC. It specifies CASSLGQISSYEQYF.

This clonotype was observed a few times. The chain joins TRBV10-3 to TRBJ1-2, with unresolved D. The CDR3 runs 11 residues. Germline V gives CDR1 ENHRY, CDR2 SYGVKD. Trimming removed 3 bases at V and 4 bases at J, with 3 bases between. The CDR3 DNA reads as TGTGCCATCAGTGATTTCTATGGCTACACCTTC. Its protein product is CAISDFYGYTF.

Only a few counts were recorded for this clonotype. The V and J genes are TRBV24-1 and TRBJ2-5, with TRBD2 matching over 12 bases. The CDR3 totals 16 residues. V dropped 3 bases and J dropped 4; count of bases not matched to a gene: 5. The germline gives CDR1 KGHDR, CDR2 SFDVKD. CDR3 bases: TGTGCCACCAGTGATGGGAGACTAGCGGGAGTAGAGACCCAGTACTTC. It is translated as CATSDGRLAGVETQYF.

The V gene is TRBV9, the J gene TRBJ2-5, with 7 bases that match TRBD2. This CDR3 has 17 amino acids. Germline CDR1 and CDR2: SGDLS and YYNGEE. V was pared by 3 bases and J by 0 bases, with 11 bases of the junction left unmatched. The CDR3 DNA reads as TGTGCCAGCAGCGGACGGGAGGTAGCGGACAACCAAGAGACCCAGTACTTC. It codes for CASSGREVADNQETQYF.

The sample holds many counts of this clonotype. The chain is built from TRBV20-1 and TRBJ2-5, with no clear D. The V end lost 3 bases, the J end lost 5 bases, and 10 bases lay between the germline ends. The CDR3 sequence is 12 residues long. CDR1 is DFQATT, CDR2 SNEGSKA, per germline (reference sequence). As DNA, the CDR3 is TGCAGTGCTAGCGGGCAGGATGAGACCCAGTACTTC. The encoded protein is CSASGQDETQYF.

Ten or more counts support this clonotype. This chain connects TRBV29-1 to TRBJ2-7, with TRBD2 identical over 9 bases. Trimming at V came to 4 bases and at J to 3 bases, leaving 16 bases not matched to a gene. The CDR3 contains 17 residues. Germline V lookup: CDR1 SQVTM, CDR2 ANQGSEA. DNA of the CDR3: TGCAGCGTTGGAGGCACCAAGGGGCTAGCGGGAATCTACGAGCAGTACTTC. Translating it yields CSVGGTKGLAGIYEQYF.

This clonotype occurred many times. The V call is TRBV6-1, the J call TRBJ1-2, with TRBD1 matching 11 bases. In germline, CDR1 is MNHNS, CDR2 SASEGT. The length of the CDR3 is 15 residues. V trimming: 6 bases; J trimming: 2 bases; junction bases outside the gene matches: 5. The CDR3 nucleotides read TGTGCCAGCAGCCCTTGGACAGGGGGCAACTATGGCTACACCTTC. It codes for CASSPWTGGNYGYTF.

The rearrangement uses TRBV20-1 and TRBJ1-4; D is possibly TRBD1 (5 bases). From germline, CDR1 is DFQATT and CDR2 SNEGSKA (reference sequence). The V and J ends lost 3 bases and 3 bases respectively, with 11 bases between them. CDR3 length: 14 residues. DNA of the CDR3: TGCAGTGCTAGCGCCGGGGCTTCTAATGAAAAACTGTTTTTT. This sequence encodes CSASAGASNEKLFF.

The V gene is TRBV27, the J gene TRBJ2-3; D gene unclear. Trimming took off 2 bases at V and 0 bases at J, with 6 bases between the two ends. CDR3 size: 14 residues. CDR1 is MNHEY, CDR2 SMNVEV, per germline (reference sequence). CDR3 in DNA: TGTGCCAGCAGTTTAGGGCAGAGCACAGATACGCAGTATTTT. Translating gives CASSLGQSTDTQYF.

This clonotype was seen just once. The junction differs from germline at one of its ends, possibly a read error. The V gene is TRBV6-2 or TRBV6-3, the J gene TRBJ2-2; tentative D call: TRBD2 (6 bases). The CDR3 is made up of 15 amino acids. Germline loops: CDR1 MNHEY, CDR2 SVGEGT. CDR3 bases: TGTGCCAGCAGTCATGGGGGGACGGTGGCCGGGGAGCTGCTTTTT. Translating gives CASSHGGTVAGELLF.

The chain has TRBV15 and TRBJ2-2; D gene unclear. Trimming shortened V by 5 bases and J by 0 bases, and 1 base separated the two germline ends. The CDR3 extends over 12 amino acids. Germline assignment: CDR1 LNHNV and CDR2 YYDKDF (reference sequence). This CDR3 reads CATSPNTGELFF. The CDR3 bases are TGTGCCACCAGCCCGAACACCGGGGAGCTGTTTTTT.

This rearrangement joins TRBV12-3 or TRBV12-4 to TRBJ1-3, with D maybe TRBD1 (6 bases). With 5 bases removed from V and 4 bases from J, the gap between germline ends came to 12 bases. The CDR3 totals 14 residues. The CDR3 spells CASSPGARGNTIYF. The CDR3 bases are TGTGCCAGCAGTCCAGGGGCACGCGGAAACACCATATATTTT.

This clonotype was detected many times. The chain carries TRBV30 and TRBJ2-7; D is ambiguous. Trimming pared 2 bases from V and 6 bases from J, leaving 17 bases between. Germline CDR1 is GTSNPN and CDR2 is SVGIG (reference sequence). The CDR3 totals 14 residues. This chain's CDR3 is CAWSRDAQTGEQYF. CDR3 coding DNA: TGTGCCTGGAGTCGAGACGCTCAAACGGGCGAGCAGTACTTC.

This rearrangement joins TRBV19 to TRBJ2-5, with 9 bases lining up with TRBD2. Germline CDR1 is LNHDA and CDR2 is SQIVND (reference sequence). CDR3 size: 11 residues. Trimming took 6 bases from V and 7 from J; bases not matched to a gene: 0. The CDR3 loop reads CASRLAGTQYF. CDR3 DNA: TGTGCCAGTAGACTAGCGGGGACCCAGTACTTC.

This clonotype was counted only a few times. This chain joins TRBV20-1 and TRBJ1-1; the D gene is possibly TRBD1 (6 bases). The CDR3 has 14 amino acids. The germline V gene encodes CDR1 DFQATT and CDR2 SNEGSKA (reference sequence). The V end lost 0 bases, the J end lost 1 base, and 9 bases lay between the germline ends. The CDR3 coding sequence is TGCAGTGCTAGAGACCACAGGGCGAACACTGAAGCTTTCTTT. Translated, it gives CSARDHRANTEAFF.

This clonotype was seen more than once but under ten times. The rearrangement uses TRBV27 and TRBJ1-2, with a possible D match to TRBD1 (5 bases). The germline V gene has CDR1 MNHEY and CDR2 SMNVEV (reference sequence). The germline V and J ends were trimmed by 3 bases and 2 bases, with 7 bases remaining between them. This CDR3 contains 13 residues. The CDR3 coding sequence is TGTGCCAGCAGTTTTCGGGGGAACTATGGCTACACCTTC. Translated: CASSFRGNYGYTF.

With regard to this clonotype: The junction differs from germline at one of its ends, possibly a read error. This rearrangement joins TRBV27 to TRBJ1-4; the match to TRBD1 covers 7 bases. The CDR3 totals 14 residues. Germline V lookup: CDR1 MNHEY, CDR2 SMNVEV (reference sequence). CDR3 bases: TGTGCCAGCAGTTACAACAGGGGCGGTGAAAAGCTGGTTTTT. It translates to CASSYNRGGEKLVF.

The V gene is TRBV30, the J gene TRBJ2-2; weak D call: TRBD1 (6 bases). This CDR3 spans 15 amino acids. V was trimmed by 3 bases and J by 4 bases, leaving 15 bases between them. Germline V CDR1 and CDR2: GTSNPN, SVGIG (reference sequence). The CDR3 sequence: CAWSRNRVGTGELFF. In DNA form, the CDR3 reads TGTGCCTGGAGCCGGAACAGGGTCGGCACCGGGGAGCTGTTTTTT.

This clonotype was counted at least ten times. The chain employs TRBV12-3 or TRBV12-4 and TRBJ1-5; 10 bases line up with TRBD1. The CDR3 consists of 15 residues. V gave up 5 bases and J gave up 6 bases; unmatched junction bases: 7. CDR3 in DNA: TGTGCCAGCAGTGGGGACAGGGGTCTAAGTCAGCCCCAGCATTTT. This gives the protein CASSGDRGLSQPQHF.

The rearrangement links TRBV18 to TRBJ1-2; D remains unclear. From germline, CDR1 is KGHSH and CDR2 LQKENI. CDR3 size: 13 residues. Trimming removed 0 bases from V and 7 bases from J, with 9 bases in between. The CDR3 loop reads CASSPPGSSGYTF. The CDR3 DNA reads TGTGCCAGCTCACCACCAGGGAGCTCTGGCTACACCTTC.

The chain recombines TRBV19 with TRBJ2-5; D remains unclear. This CDR3 comprises 13 residues. Germline V CDR1 and CDR2: LNHDA, SQIVND (reference sequence). V dropped 7 bases and J dropped 2 bases, with 11 bases sitting between them. The DNA for the CDR3 is TGTGCCAGTAAAAGCTATTCTCAAGAGACCCAGTACTTC. It yields the protein CASKSYSQETQYF.

At least ten counts were recorded for this clonotype. The gene calls are TRBV6-2 or TRBV6-3 and TRBJ1-1, with D possibly TRBD1 on 6 matching bases. Trimming cost V 6 bases and J 5 bases, with 19 bases left between them. The CDR3 has 15 residues. Germline V lookup: CDR1 MNHEY, CDR2 SVGEGT. The CDR3 loop reads CASSPSNRVGTEAFF. In DNA form, the CDR3 reads TGTGCCAGCAGCCCCTCGAACAGGGTAGGAACTGAAGCTTTCTTT.

The sample holds many counts of this clonotype. This rearrangement joins TRBV20-1 to TRBJ2-7; D may correspond to TRBD1 or TRBD2 (5 bases each). V lost 3 bases and J lost 2, with 11 bases in between. CDR1 is DFQATT and CDR2 is SNEGSKA in the germline V gene (reference sequence). This CDR3 is built from 13 residues. For the CDR3, the DNA is TGCAGTGCTAGGCCCCAGGGAGCCTACGAGCAGTACTTC. Protein product: CSARPQGAYEQYF.

This clonotype was counted many times. The J gene is TRBJ1-1, the V gene TRBV14; D is unclear. This CDR3 has 13 residues. The germline V and J ends were trimmed by 5 bases and 0 bases, with 7 bases remaining between them. Germline loops: CDR1 SGHDN, CDR2 FVKESK. As DNA, the CDR3 is TGTGCCAGCAGCACCAAAATGAACACTGAAGCTTTCTTT. Its translation: CASSTKMNTEAFF.